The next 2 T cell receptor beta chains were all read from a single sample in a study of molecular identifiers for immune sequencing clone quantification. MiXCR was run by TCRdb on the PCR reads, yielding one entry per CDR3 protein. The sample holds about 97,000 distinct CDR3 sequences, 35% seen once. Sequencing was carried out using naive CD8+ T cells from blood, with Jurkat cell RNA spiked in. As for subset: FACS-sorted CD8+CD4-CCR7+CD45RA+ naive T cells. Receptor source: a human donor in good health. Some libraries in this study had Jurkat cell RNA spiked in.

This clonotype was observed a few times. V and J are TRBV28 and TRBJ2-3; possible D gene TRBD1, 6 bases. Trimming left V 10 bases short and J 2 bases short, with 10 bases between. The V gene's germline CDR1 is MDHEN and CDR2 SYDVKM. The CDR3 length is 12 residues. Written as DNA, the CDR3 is TGTGCCACCAGGGACAACACAGATACGCAGTATTTT. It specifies CATRDNTDTQYF.

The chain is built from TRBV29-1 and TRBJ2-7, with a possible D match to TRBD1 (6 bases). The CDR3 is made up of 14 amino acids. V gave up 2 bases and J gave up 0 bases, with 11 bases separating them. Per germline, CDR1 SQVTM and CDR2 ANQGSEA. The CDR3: CSVELGDTSYEQYF. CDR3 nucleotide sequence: TGCAGCGTTGAATTGGGGGACACCTCCTACGAGCAGTACTTC.